This paragraph reports one T cell receptor (beta chain). Its antigen is not identified. This entry comes from a study of blood T cells in healthy people across ages. General study points: The fall in TCR beta diversity per million T cells was roughly linear with age. Investigators viewed diversity estimates from one million T cells as underestimates, the study reported.

A sample-barcoded 5' primer and a J-beta primer mix were used in a second PCR of about 6 to 11 cycles. Each single sample gave us at least 3 million CDR3-containing paired-end reads. TCRdb processed the 5' RACE reads anew with MiXCR; each CDR3 protein has one entry. The sample has over a million distinct CDR3 sequences, 59% seen once. The specimen sequenced was blood. This receptor was obtained from a man aged 18-30 years in good health.

CDR3 in DNA: TGCAGCGTCAGACAGGGGGCCAAAAACATTCAGTACTTC. The encoded protein is CSVRQGAKNIQYF. The chain carries TRBV29-1 and TRBJ2-4; 8 nucleotides agree with TRBD1. V dropped 6 bases and J dropped 1; count of bases not matched to a gene: 2. Germline-derived CDR1 and CDR2 are SQVTM and ANQGSEA. The CDR3 is 13 amino acids.